Presented here are 15 T cell receptor beta chains from one specimen sequenced in a study of shared clonotypes between healthy human individuals. The repertoire was sequenced with immunoSEQ multiplex PCR; TCRdb's copy has only in-frame clones and lacks some. Of millions of clones detected, approximately 90% appear once; the ten largest clones hold around 0.14%. Sequenced input: naive CD4+ T cells sorted from blood. Subset denoted: CD45RA+ positively selected. These TCRs come from a man younger than 30 in good health.

About this clone itself: Other nucleotide sequences in the sample specify the same CDR3. The rearrangement joins TRBV7-9 to TRBJ2-2; D tentatively reads TRBD1 or TRBD2 (5 bases each). This CDR3 has 16 amino acids. Germline CDR1 reads SEHNR; CDR2 reads FQNEAQ (reference sequence). With 5 bases removed from V and 2 bases from J, the gap between germline ends came to 15 bases. As DNA, the CDR3 is TGTGCCAGCAGCCTCGCGTCAGGGACCAACACCGGGGAGCTGTTTTTT. This gives the protein CASSLASGTNTGELFF.

The chain carries TRBV6-5 and TRBJ2-1, with 8 bases lining up with TRBD1. The CDR3 covers 13 residues. After removal of 5 bases from V and 9 bases from J, the junction contained 6 bases not matched to a gene. CDR1 is MNHEY and CDR2 is SVGAGI in the germline V gene. The CDR3 bases are TGTGCCAGCAGTAAGCCAGGGACAGGTGAGCAGTTCTTC. Amino acids: CASSKPGTGEQFF.

The chain couples TRBV6-1 to TRBJ2-5; TRBD1 aligns across 7 bases. Germline V gene data show CDR1 as MNHNS and CDR2 as SASEGT. The CDR3 length is 14 residues. V lost 3 bases, J lost 5 bases, and 6 bases stayed unmatched. The CDR3 bases are TGTGCCAGCAGTGACCGACAGGGAGAGGAGACCCAGTACTTC. Its translation is CASSDRQGEETQYF.

To note about this clone: This specimen includes other DNA sequences encoding the same CDR3. The chain is built from TRBV6-5 and TRBJ1-2, with D possibly being TRBD1 (5 bases). V lost 2 bases, J lost 5 bases, and 9 bases lay in between. This CDR3 is 13 amino acids long. Per germline, CDR1 MNHEY and CDR2 SVGAGI. Written as DNA, the CDR3 is TGTGCCAGCAGTTACGGGGGGGGTTATGGCTACACCTTC. Residues: CASSYGGGYGYTF.

Of note for this clone: This sample also contains other DNA sequences that code for the same CDR3. The chain employs TRBV15 and TRBJ2-5; perhaps D is TRBD1 or TRBD2 (5 bases each). Trimming stripped 1 base from V and 2 bases from J, with 8 bases between. Germline V lookup: CDR1 LNHNV, CDR2 YYDKDF (reference sequence). The CDR3 loop spans 14 amino acids. The DNA of the CDR3 is TGTGCCACCAGCAGAGGGGGGATACAAGAGACCCAGTACTTC. It translates to CATSRGGIQETQYF.

This clone appeared once. The V gene is TRBV7-9, the J gene TRBJ1-2; TRBD1 matches at 9 bases. Germline V gene data show CDR1 as SEHNR and CDR2 as FQNEAQ (reference sequence). Trimming removed 5 bases from V and 4 bases from J; junction bases left unmatched: 11. CDR3 length equals 16 residues. The CDR3 DNA sequence: TGTGCCAGCAGCCCACTCACAGGGGGCATTGTCTATGGCTACACCTTC. Translated, it gives CASSPLTGGIVYGYTF.

For this clone: This same CDR3 is encoded by further DNA sequences in the sample. The chain uses TRBV2 and TRBJ2-1; 15 bases align to TRBD2. Germline CDR1 SNHLY, CDR2 FYNNEI. The CDR3 consists of 14 residues. J was trimmed by 7 bases and V by 6 bases; bases with no gene match: 1. Here the CDR3 DNA reads TGTGCCAGCAGGGGACTAGCGGGAGGTAATGAGCAGTTCTTC. Protein product: CASRGLAGGNEQFF.

A word on this clone: Other DNA sequences within the sample encode an identical CDR3. V gene TRBV7-2 combines with J gene TRBJ2-7; D is uncertain. Deletions cut 7 bases from V and 3 bases from J, with 7 bases between. Germline CDR1 reads SGHTA; CDR2 reads FQGNSA. The CDR3 runs 11 residues. CDR3: CASTLNYEQYF. In DNA form, the CDR3 reads TGTGCCAGCACCTTGAACTACGAGCAGTACTTC.

The rearrangement uses TRBV11-2 and TRBJ1-4; TRBD1 might be the D (5 bases). This CDR3 is 15 amino acids long. Germline assignment: CDR1 SGHAT and CDR2 FQNNGV. With 2 bases removed from V and 5 bases from J, the gap between germline ends came to 12 bases. This CDR3 reads CASSLSGTGNEKLFF. As DNA, the CDR3 is TGTGCCAGCAGCTTATCCGGGACGGGGAATGAAAAACTGTTTTTT.

This clone was recorded once. The chain joins TRBV6-5 to TRBJ2-1; 8 nucleotides align to TRBD2. The germline gives CDR1 MNHEY, CDR2 SVGAGI. The J segment lost 7 bases and the V segment lost 6 bases, leaving 11 bases of the junction unmatched. The CDR3 is 15 amino acids. The CDR3 bases are TGTGCCAGCAGCCCCGCGGGACTAGGTCGGAATGAGCAGTTCTTC. Translation: CASSPAGLGRNEQFF.

The J gene is TRBJ2-2, the V gene TRBV13; maybe TRBD1 (5 bases). The CDR3 runs 14 residues. Germline assignment: CDR1 PRHDT and CDR2 FYEKMQ (reference sequence). Trimming took 2 bases from V and 8 from J, leaving 12 bases between them. CDR3: CASSLTRRGGELFF. The CDR3 DNA reads TGTGCCAGCAGCTTAACCAGAAGGGGAGGGGAGCTGTTTTTT.

This clone showed up just once. The genes are TRBV5-1 and TRBJ2-3; D is uncertain. Germline assignment: CDR1 SGHRS and CDR2 YFSETQ. The CDR3 loop spans 12 amino acids. Between the trimmed V and J ends, which lost 8 bases and 2 bases, there was a span of 9 bases. CDR3 bases: TGCGCCAGTCAAGCAGTCACAGATACGCAGTATTTT. This codes for CASQAVTDTQYF.

The chain links TRBV28 to TRBJ1-2, with 7 bases aligning to TRBD1. The CDR3 sequence is 13 residues long. The ends lost 6 bases at V and 8 bases at J; junction bases unmatched: 9. From germline, CDR1 is MDHEN and CDR2 SYDVKM. The CDR3 loop reads CASSTYQGGGYTF. In DNA, the CDR3 is TGTGCCAGCAGCACATACCAGGGGGGAGGCTACACCTTC.

This clone appeared once. This CDR3 is CASTKKGLAGVSNGINEQFF. CDR3 coding DNA: TGTGCCAGCACCAAAAAGGGACTAGCGGGAGTTTCGAATGGCATAAATGAGCAGTTCTTC. The rearrangement uses TRBV21-1 and TRBJ2-1; TRBD2 is the table's D call and was not checked against the DNA. TRBV21-1 is given as a pseudogene. This CDR3 has 20 residues.

The CDR3 reads CASSLGQAIQPYEQYF. The CDR3 DNA sequence: TGTGCCAGCAGTTTAGGGCAGGCTATTCAACCCTACGAGCAGTACTTC. The chain employs TRBV27 and TRBJ2-7; D is uncertain. The CDR3 is 16 residues long. Germline V gene data show CDR1 as MNHEY and CDR2 as SMNVEV (reference sequence). Trimming shortened V by 2 bases and J by 2 bases, and 16 bases separated the two germline ends.